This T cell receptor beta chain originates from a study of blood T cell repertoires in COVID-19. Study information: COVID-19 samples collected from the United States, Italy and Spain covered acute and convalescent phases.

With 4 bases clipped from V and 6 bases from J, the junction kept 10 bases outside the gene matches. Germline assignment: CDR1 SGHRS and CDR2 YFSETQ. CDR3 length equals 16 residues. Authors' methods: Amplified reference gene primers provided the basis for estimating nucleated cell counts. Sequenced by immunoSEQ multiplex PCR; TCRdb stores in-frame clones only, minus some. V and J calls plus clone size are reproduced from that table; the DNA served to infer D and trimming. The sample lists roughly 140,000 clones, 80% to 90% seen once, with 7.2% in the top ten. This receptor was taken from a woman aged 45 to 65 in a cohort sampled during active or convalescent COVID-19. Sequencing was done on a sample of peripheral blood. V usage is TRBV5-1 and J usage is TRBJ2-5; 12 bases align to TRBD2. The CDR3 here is CASSLGWTSGVKTQYF. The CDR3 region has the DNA TGCGCCAGCAGCCTTGGATGGACTAGCGGGGTAAAGACCCAGTACTTC.